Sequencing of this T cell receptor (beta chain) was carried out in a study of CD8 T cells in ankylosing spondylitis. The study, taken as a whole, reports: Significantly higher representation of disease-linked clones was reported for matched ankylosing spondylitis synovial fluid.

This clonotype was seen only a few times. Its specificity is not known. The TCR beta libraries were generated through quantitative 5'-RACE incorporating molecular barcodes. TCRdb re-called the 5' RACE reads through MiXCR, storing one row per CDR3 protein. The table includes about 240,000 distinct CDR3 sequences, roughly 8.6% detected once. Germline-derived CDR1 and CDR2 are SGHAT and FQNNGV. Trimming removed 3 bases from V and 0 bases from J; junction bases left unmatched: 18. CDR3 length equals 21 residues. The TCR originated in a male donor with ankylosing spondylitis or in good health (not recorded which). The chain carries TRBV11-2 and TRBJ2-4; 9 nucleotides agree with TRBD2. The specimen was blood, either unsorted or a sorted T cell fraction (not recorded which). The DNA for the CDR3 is TGTGCCAGCAGCTTCTACCCTAGCGGGACTCCGGGGACCCTAGCCAAAAACATTCAGTACTTC. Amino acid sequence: CASSFYPSGTPGTLAKNIQYF. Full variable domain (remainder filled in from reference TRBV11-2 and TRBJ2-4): EAGVAQSPRYKIIEKRQSVAFWCNPISGHATLYWYQQILGQGPKLLIQFQNNGVVDDSQLPKDRFSAERLKGVDSTLKIQPAKLEDSAVYLCASSFYPSGTPGTLAKNIQYFGAGTRLSVL.